The rows below give T cell receptor beta chains drawn from one sample of a study of T cell responses to AZD1222 COVID-19 vaccine. The repertoire was sequenced with immunoSEQ multiplex PCR; TCRdb's copy has only in-frame clones and lacks some. Among approximately 99,000 clones listed, 85% to 90% were seen once. The source material was peripheral blood, sampled on day 0 of AZD1222 vaccination. The receptor source for this set is an adult in good health. Both conserved end residues are part of each CDR3. The order of the fields is D gene, J gene, V gene, clone size, CDR3 protein, CDR3 DNA. A D gene is named only where the DNA matches it firmly. The listing skips clone size in some rows; elsewhere it reads once, few, many or a size class.

D gene: .
J gene: TRBJ1-3
V gene: TRBV3-1/TRBV3-2
clone size: .
CDR3 protein: CASSQEQRDTIYF
CDR3 DNA: TGTGCCAGCAGCCAAGAGCAACGAGACACCATATATTTT

D gene: TRBD1
J gene: TRBJ1-2
V gene: TRBV9
clone size: .
CDR3 protein: CASSPDRGPYGYTF
CDR3 DNA: TGTGCCAGCAGCCCCGACAGGGGGCCCTATGGCTACACCTTC

D gene: .
J gene: TRBJ1-2
V gene: TRBV7-8
clone size: .
CDR3 protein: CASSPPLHGGQHGYTF
CDR3 DNA: TGTGCCAGCAGCCCACCACTACACGGGGGGCAGCATGGCTACACCTTC

D gene: .
J gene: TRBJ2-2
V gene: TRBV7-2
clone size: .
CDR3 protein: CASSYGSMGTGELFF
CDR3 DNA: TGTGCCAGCAGCTACGGGTCTATGGGCACCGGGGAGCTGTTTTTT

D gene: .
J gene: TRBJ1-3
V gene: TRBV6-5
clone size: once
CDR3 protein: CASSYSSGLAGNTIYF
CDR3 DNA: TGTGCCAGCAGTTACTCGTCGGGCCTCGCTGGAAACACCATATATTTT

D gene: TRBD1
J gene: TRBJ1-5
V gene: TRBV19
clone size: .
CDR3 protein: CASSITGQGAGEPQHF
CDR3 DNA: TGTGCCAGTAGTATTACGGGACAGGGGGCTGGTGAGCCCCAGCATTTT

D gene: .
J gene: TRBJ2-5
V gene: TRBV19
clone size: .
CDR3 protein: CASTPGEGAEETQYF
CDR3 DNA: TGTGCCAGTACCCCGGGGGAGGGGGCTGAAGAGACCCAGTACTTC

D gene: .
J gene: TRBJ2-7
V gene: TRBV5-6
clone size: .
CDR3 protein: CASSLDYEQYF
CDR3 DNA: TGTGCCAGCAGCTTGGACTACGAGCAGTACTTC

D gene: .
J gene: TRBJ2-7
V gene: TRBV30
clone size: .
CDR3 protein: CAWSVIDEQYF
CDR3 DNA: TGTGCCTGGAGTGTAATCGACGAGCAGTACTTC

D gene: TRBD1
J gene: TRBJ1-6
V gene: TRBV7-8
clone size: .
CDR3 protein: CASSLDRTGDDNSPLHF
CDR3 DNA: TGTGCCAGCAGCTTAGATCGGACAGGGGACGATAATTCACCCCTCCACTTT

D gene: .
J gene: TRBJ1-2
V gene: TRBV6-5
clone size: .
CDR3 protein: CASSYSTMGTNYGYTF
CDR3 DNA: TGTGCCAGCAGTTACTCGACCATGGGGACTAACTATGGCTACACCTTC

D gene: .
J gene: TRBJ2-1
V gene: TRBV27
clone size: .
CDR3 protein: CASSFAGTYNEQFF
CDR3 DNA: TGTGCCAGCAGTTTTGCAGGGACCTACAATGAGCAGTTCTTC

D gene: .
J gene: TRBJ2-3
V gene: TRBV6-5
clone size: .
CDR3 protein: CASAVGGRTDTQYF
CDR3 DNA: TGTGCCAGCGCCGTGGGGGGTCGGACAGATACGCAGTATTTT

D gene: .
J gene: TRBJ1-2
V gene: TRBV5-1
clone size: .
CDR3 protein: CASRRIDSAKPSNYGYTF
CDR3 DNA: TGCGCCAGCAGACGGATCGACAGCGCCAAACCTTCAAACTATGGCTACACCTTC

D gene: TRBD2
J gene: TRBJ2-1
V gene: TRBV19
clone size: .
CDR3 protein: CASSKSGTSGVTPYNEQFF
CDR3 DNA: TGTGCCAGTAGTAAATCCGGGACTAGCGGGGTTACTCCCTACAATGAGCAGTTCTTC

D gene: TRBD1
J gene: TRBJ2-7
V gene: TRBV7-8
clone size: once
CDR3 protein: CASSPSTTGSYEQYF
CDR3 DNA: TGTGCCAGCAGCCCTAGTACGACAGGGAGCTACGAGCAGTACTTC

D gene: .
J gene: TRBJ2-4
V gene: TRBV19
clone size: .
CDR3 protein: CASSTGEGKNIQYF
CDR3 DNA: TGTGCCAGTAGTACTGGGGAAGGCAAAAACATTCAGTACTTC

D gene: TRBD1
J gene: TRBJ1-2
V gene: TRBV3-1/TRBV3-2
clone size: .
CDR3 protein: CASSQEGGRVYGYTF
CDR3 DNA: TGTGCCAGCAGCCAAGAAGGGGGCAGGGTCTATGGCTACACCTTC

D gene: .
J gene: TRBJ2-7
V gene: TRBV18
clone size: .
CDR3 protein: CASSPTGTAGSYEQYF
CDR3 DNA: TGTGCCAGCTCACCAACAGGGACTGCAGGCTCCTACGAGCAGTACTTC

D gene: .
J gene: TRBJ2-5
V gene: TRBV5-1
clone size: .
CDR3 protein: CASSLGRSSGETQYF
CDR3 DNA: TGCGCCAGCAGCTTGGGAAGGTCCAGCGGGGAGACCCAGTACTTC

D gene: TRBD2
J gene: TRBJ2-5
V gene: TRBV29-1
clone size: .
CDR3 protein: CSVGLVGLGHQETQYF
CDR3 DNA: TGCAGCGTTGGGCTTGTCGGACTAGGGCACCAAGAGACCCAGTACTTC

D gene: .
J gene: TRBJ1-5
V gene: TRBV19
clone size: .
CDR3 protein: CASSSPPGVSNQPQHF
CDR3 DNA: TGTGCCAGTAGTAGCCCCCCAGGGGTTAGCAATCAGCCCCAGCATTTT

D gene: .
J gene: TRBJ1-1
V gene: TRBV2
clone size: .
CDR3 protein: CASRQGLSNTEAFF
CDR3 DNA: TGTGCCAGCAGGCAGGGACTGAGCAACACTGAAGCTTTCTTT

D gene: .
J gene: TRBJ1-1
V gene: TRBV28
clone size: .
CDR3 protein: CASSPPGQGGGPTEAFF
CDR3 DNA: TGTGCCAGCAGTCCCCCGGGGCAGGGCGGGGGGCCCACTGAAGCTTTCTTT

D gene: .
J gene: TRBJ1-6
V gene: TRBV27
clone size: few
CDR3 protein: CASRTLTTGVNSPLHF
CDR3 DNA: TGTGCCAGCAGAACACTTACGACGGGGGTAAATTCACCCCTCCACTTT

D gene: .
J gene: TRBJ1-2
V gene: TRBV7-8
clone size: .
CDR3 protein: CASSLRGRGYGYTF
CDR3 DNA: TGTGCCAGCAGCTTGAGGGGAAGGGGATATGGCTACACCTTC

D gene: TRBD2
J gene: TRBJ2-1
V gene: TRBV7-2
clone size: .
CDR3 protein: CASSLPRTSGGAYNEQFF
CDR3 DNA: TGTGCCAGCAGCTTACCCCGGACTAGCGGGGGGGCCTACAATGAGCAGTTCTTC

D gene: .
J gene: TRBJ2-7
V gene: TRBV27
clone size: .
CDR3 protein: CASSLGHPPYEQYF
CDR3 DNA: TGTGCCAGCAGTTTGGGTCACCCGCCCTACGAGCAGTACTTC

D gene: TRBD1
J gene: TRBJ1-3
V gene: TRBV19
clone size: few
CDR3 protein: CASTPQGGESGNTIYF
CDR3 DNA: TGTGCCAGTACTCCCCAGGGGGGTGAGTCTGGAAACACCATATATTTT

D gene: .
J gene: TRBJ2-7
V gene: TRBV28
clone size: .
CDR3 protein: CASSFGSYEQYF
CDR3 DNA: TGTGCCAGCAGTTTCGGTTCCTACGAGCAGTACTTC

D gene: .
J gene: TRBJ2-5
V gene: TRBV6-6
clone size: .
CDR3 protein: CASAARGQETQYF
CDR3 DNA: TGTGCCAGCGCAGCAAGGGGTCAAGAGACCCAGTACTTC

D gene: .
J gene: TRBJ1-2
V gene: TRBV6-5
clone size: .
CDR3 protein: CASRGNRGYTF
CDR3 DNA: TGTGCCAGCAGGGGAAATCGTGGCTACACCTTC